This is a list of T cell receptor beta chains from one sample in a study of OX40 agonist ivuxolimab in advanced cancers. TCRdb's copy holds only in-frame clones and misses some; the assay was immunoSEQ multiplex PCR. The sample has about 18,000 clones, about 82% seen once; the top ten hold roughly 26%. The sample in question was CD4+ or CD8+ T cells sorted from blood, obtained in a trial of the OX40 agonist ivuxolimab. The receptors originated from an adult with an advanced solid tumor such as melanoma, head and neck, liver or kidney cancer. CDR3s leave out the opening cysteine and the closing phenylalanine or tryptophan. D genes are given only for firm matches.

d_call	v_call	j_call	cdr3_aa
-	TRBV27	TRBJ2-1	ASSLPSNEQF
TRBD1	TRBV9	TRBJ2-7	ASSVPAGTGGAFEQY
-	TRBV7-9	TRBJ2-7	ASSLLGGQREQY
-	TRBV19	TRBJ1-5	ASSFNSNQPQH
TRBD1	TRBV6-5	TRBJ1-5	ASRPDREFGQPQH
-	TRBV6-6	TRBJ2-7	ASSYNGVVGTGPY
-	TRBV10-3	TRBJ2-2	AISERGEKGGELF
-	TRBV15	TRBJ1-4	ATSGGRREKLF
-	TRBV4-1	TRBJ2-5	ASSLLRGGETQY
-	TRBV5-5	TRBJ1-1	ASSPGVRNTEAF
TRBD1	TRBV19	TRBJ1-1	ASSISPTGLEAF
-	TRBV6-5	TRBJ1-1	ASSYSKQLGTEAF
TRBD1	TRBV11-2	TRBJ2-7	ASEVGTGGHEQY
-	TRBV6-6	TRBJ1-1	ASSYQGKNTEAF
-	TRBV16	TRBJ2-2	ASSQSGNTGELF
-	TRBV10-1	TRBJ2-7	ASSDQSFYEQY
TRBD2	TRBV19	TRBJ2-2	ASRRTRVNTGELF
-	TRBV6-1	TRBJ1-5	ASSESTYYSNQPQH
-	TRBV19	TRBJ2-7	ASSIGQFDEQY
TRBD1	TRBV19	TRBJ1-2	ASSIGTGDRYGYT
TRBD1	TRBV9	TRBJ2-1	ASSVVPGQGEMYNEQF
-	TRBV5-4	TRBJ2-7	ASSLTGTPYEQY
-	TRBV28	TRBJ2-5	ASSHLTGRDQETQY
TRBD1	TRBV9	TRBJ1-5	ASSTGTGNQPQH
-	TRBV29-1	TRBJ1-1	SVEVGTEAF
-	TRBV6-6	TRBJ1-2	ASSYSRGGYGYT
-	TRBV7-8	TRBJ2-7	ASSLASLEQY
-	TRBV19	TRBJ2-2	ASSIPPAMVNTGELF
-	TRBV7-9	TRBJ1-1	ASSPLPEAF
-	TRBV11-3	TRBJ1-2	ASRPIWTSDYGYT
TRBD1	TRBV10-1	TRBJ1-2	ASSRPGRGRGYT
-	TRBV7-8	TRBJ2-1	ASSLGRGTNEQF
-	TRBV11-2	TRBJ1-1	ASSLTVNTEAF
-	TRBV23-1	TRBJ1-2	ATSSKGGYT
-	TRBV19	TRBJ1-1	ASSPGMSSEAF
-	TRBV19	TRBJ1-1	ASSTGRVTEAF
-	TRBV5-1	TRBJ1-1	ASSPRTGRGLPEAF
-	TRBV5-1	TRBJ2-1	ASSLTGSMTYNEQF
-	TRBV27	TRBJ2-7	ASSSPPDEQY
-	TRBV12-5	TRBJ1-2	ASGSPGHGYT
-	TRBV27	TRBJ2-3	ASSLTRAITDTQY
-	TRBV9	TRBJ1-1	ASSVNKNTEAF
-	TRBV30	TRBJ2-5	AWNQIQETQY
-	TRBV6-5	TRBJ1-2	ASTLVLNYGYT
-	TRBV7-9	TRBJ2-7	ASEGGPTEQY
TRBD2	TRBV29-1	TRBJ2-7	SEGTSGRAYEQY
TRBD1	TRBV5-1	TRBJ2-5	ASSLGQTGLETQY
-	TRBV4-1	TRBJ1-4	ASSQGMEGATNEKLF
TRBD1	TRBV9	TRBJ2-7	ASSGRDSSYEQY
-	TRBV4-2	TRBJ1-2	ASSWMVGHYGYT
-	TRBV11-3	TRBJ1-1	ASSLGGEGTEAF
TRBD1	TRBV4-1	TRBJ2-7	ASSQPGQGSYEQY
-	TRBV4-1	TRBJ2-7	ASSQGGAYEQY
-	TRBV19	TRBJ1-5	ASSMGQVAQPQH
-	TRBV5-1	TRBJ2-5	ASSLNAGYTQETQY
-	TRBV4-1	TRBJ1-2	ASSQAGASYGYT
-	TRBV27	TRBJ2-7	ASKGAAYEQY
TRBD1	TRBV6-6	TRBJ2-5	ASSKPTGEAETQY